This T cell receptor (beta chain) was documented in a study of blood T cell repertoires in COVID-19. Study in general: Acute and convalescent COVID-19 specimens originated in the United States, Italy and Spain. The cDNA or gDNA used as material had been derived from T cells, B-cell-depleted T cells, or PBMCs.

The V gene end was trimmed by 4 bases and the J gene end by 9 bases; junction bases not matched to a gene: 5. There are 13 residues in the CDR3. In the original workflow: The assay estimated nucleated cells by amplifying reference gene primers. Clones were read by immunoSEQ multiplex PCR, and TCRdb kept only the in-frame ones, dropping some. V and J calls and clone size follow that table, whereas D and trimming were derived from the DNA. Found here are 200,000 to 300,000 clones, around four fifths of them singletons; the top ten hold approximately 13%. The TCR originated in a woman aged 60-70 years with active or convalescent COVID-19. The specimen was peripheral blood. The rearrangement joins TRBV12-3 or TRBV12-4 to TRBJ2-7, with 11 bases aligning to TRBD1. The chain's CDR3 is CASSSRTGGWQYF. The CDR3 DNA reads TGTGCCAGCAGTTCTCGGACAGGGGGCTGGCAGTACTTC.